Given below is one T cell receptor (beta chain) in context. The antigen remains unidentified. The method, 5' RACE with UMI labels, was used to prepare the TRB cDNA libraries. TCRdb reprocessed the 5' RACE reads; each CDR3 protein has one entry and no DNA is given. The sample features about 150,000 distinct CDR3 sequences, with nearly 0.5% in its top ten. Triplicate sorts, around 300,000 cells apiece, were made for each CD8+ T cell subset. This sample is part of a study of CXCR3-negative and CXCR3-positive naive CD8 T cells. On the study more broadly: The libraries together contributed about 130 million TRB reads, each supplying about 1.5 +/- 0.3 million. Findings of the study overall: High diversity, comparable across both naive subsets, contrasted with much lower diversity in memory CD8+ cells. Higher TRB CDR3 hydrophobicity marked CXCR3-positive naive cells relative to CXCR3-negative naive cells.

In germline, CDR1 is MDHEN, CDR2 SYDVKM. This CDR3 comprises 14 residues. What was sequenced was naive CXCR3+ CD8+ T cells from blood. Specified subset: CD45RO-CCR7+CD27+CD95- naive CD8+ T cells expressing CXCR3 (TNR3+). This receptor was obtained from a human donor in good health. Some clones in this sample may be carry-over from other donors' samples. This rearrangement joins TRBV28 to TRBJ2-2. This chain's CDR3 is CASSLLGDPGELFF.